The sequence of this T cell receptor beta chain was determined in a study of blood T cell repertoires in COVID-19. Study in general: COVID-19 samples collected from the United States, Italy and Spain covered acute and convalescent phases. PBMCs, B-cell-depleted T cells, or T cells provided the cDNA or gDNA that made up the material.

Per the germline V gene, CDR1 is MNHNS and CDR2 is SASEGT. The CDR3 is 14 amino acids. V lost 0 bases and J 7 bases, leaving 12 bases between the germline ends. In the original processing: The authors estimated nucleated cell counts from reference gene primer amplification. The method was immunoSEQ multiplex PCR; TCRdb's version includes in-frame clones alone and lacks a portion of them. From that table come the V and J calls and clone size; the DNA was used to work out D and trimming. The table has approximately 160,000 clones, 75% to 85% seen once; the top ten hold approximately 11%. The sample comprised peripheral blood. This chain uses TRBV6-1 with TRBJ1-2; the D is unclear. The sequence came from a human donor in a cohort sampled during active COVID-19. As DNA, the CDR3 is TGTGCCAGCAGTGAAGCGCTTTCAGTCGCTGGCTACACCTTC. Translation: CASSEALSVAGYTF.